This T cell receptor (beta chain) was identified in a study of patients and donors after allogeneic stem cell transplantation. This CDR3 spans 15 amino acids. Looked up from germline, CDR1 is SGHTA and CDR2 is FQGTGA. V was shortened by 4 bases and J by 2 bases, with 11 bases between the two germline ends. This clonotype was counted a few times. TCRdb itself ran the RT-PCR reads through MiXCR, one entry per CDR3 protein. The sample has about 230,000 distinct CDR3 sequences; about 14% are singletons. The chain uses TRBV7-3 and TRBJ2-2; D is unclear. The source of this sequence is a human donor who was either an allogeneic HSCT recipient or a stem cell or donor lymphocyte infusion donor (not recorded which). It is not recorded whose cells these are; they may come from a transplant donor. The sample consisted of blood, either unsorted or a sorted T cell fraction (not recorded which). The CDR3 nucleotides are TGTGCCAGCAGCTCTACGCACACCAACACCGGGGAGCTGTTTTTT. It translates to CASSSTHTNTGELFF.